This TCR beta chain derives from a study of cytomegalovirus exposure and HLA in healthy donors. At the level of the study: It was reported in a later analysis that the same platform had been used for the 120 or so validation repertoires as for the roughly 650 first-cohort repertoires. Study-level points and caveats: Cytomegalovirus status, reportedly, was diagnosed with high specificity and sensitivity by the classifier. For most TCR sequences rarity was the rule, although some public TCRs occurred in many donors.

Libraries were prepared by immunoSEQ multiplex PCR; TCRdb keeps only in-frame clonotypes and omits some of them. The sample carries some 330,000 clones, about nine tenths recorded once. About this clone itself: Its antigen is not identified.

From germline, CDR1 is SGHTA and CDR2 FQGNSA. The V segment lost 1 base and the J segment 2 bases; nucleotides outside the gene matches: 1. This CDR3 contains 14 residues. Specimen: PBMCs. The clonotype comes from a woman between 18 and 29 years old in good health and CMV-seronegative. This chain uses TRBV7-2 with TRBJ2-5; 7 positions match TRBD2. The CDR3 DNA is TGTGCCAGCAGCTTAGTGGGGGGGCAAGAGACCCAGTACTTC. This codes for CASSLVGGQETQYF. The variable domain in full, with the rest retrieved from reference TRBV7-2 and TRBJ2-5, is GAGVSQSPSNKVTEKGKDVELRCDPISGHTALYWYRQSLGQGLEFLIYFQGNSAPDKSGLPSDRFSAERTGGSVSTLTIQRTQQEDSAVYLCASSLVGGQETQYFGPGTRLLVL.